This T cell receptor (beta chain) was captured in a study of blood T cell repertoires in COVID-19. The wider study: Whether acute or convalescent, the COVID-19 samples came from the United States, Italy and Spain. From T cells, B-cell-depleted T cells, or PBMCs came the material, which was cDNA or gDNA.

Germline-derived CDR1 and CDR2 are SNHLY and FYNNEI. CDR3 size: 13 residues. V lost 4 bases and J 7 bases, leaving 11 bases between the germline ends. Each participant's cohort was designated according to participant-reported clinical history. This clone came up a few times. Study processing details: The authors estimated nucleated cell counts from reference gene primer amplification. Sequencing was performed with immunoSEQ multiplex PCR; in TCRdb, only in-frame clones are kept and a portion is missing. Clone size and the V and J calls come from that table; the DNA yielded D and trimming. The sample lists roughly 200,000 clones; about 82% were seen once.

What was sequenced was PBMCs or T cells enriched from blood (not recorded which). This rearrangement joins TRBV2 to TRBJ1-5; D remains unclear. This receptor was identified in a man in his forties with acute COVID-19. CDR3 coding DNA: TGTGCCAGCAGTGCTCGAAGGGAGCAGCCCCAGCATTTT. Amino acid sequence: CASSARREQPQHF.